Shown below are 22 T cell receptor beta chains from a single sample sequenced in a study of blood T cell repertoires in COVID-19. The data were produced by immunoSEQ multiplex PCR, yet TCRdb's version contains in-frame clones alone and is incomplete. Counted here are about 190,000 clones, roughly 80% occurring once; the ten biggest clones make up roughly 12%. Specimen: peripheral blood. Receptors were obtained from a woman between 50 and 59 years old with acute or convalescent COVID-19.

As to this clone: The sample contains more than one DNA sequence encoding this CDR3. The V and J genes are TRBV6-5 and TRBJ1-5, with 7 bases aligning to TRBD1. V lost 6 bases to trimming and J lost 3 bases; unmatched junction nucleotides: 5. The CDR3 length is 14 residues. Germline CDR1 MNHEY, CDR2 SVGAGI. Written as DNA, the CDR3 is TGTGCCAGCAGCCGGGACAGCCTCAATCAGCCCCAGCATTTT. Protein: CASSRDSLNQPQHF.

J is TRBJ1-1 and V is TRBV7-8, with TRBD1 as a possible D gene (6 bases). Per the germline V gene, CDR1 is SGHVS and CDR2 is FQNEAQ. The CDR3 is 11 residues long. Deletions cut 6 bases from V and 8 bases from J, with 10 bases between. As DNA, the CDR3 is TGTGCCAGCAGTACCGGGACAGAAGCTTTCTTT. Its protein is CASSTGTEAFF.

The chain joins TRBV5-1 to TRBJ2-3; maybe TRBD2 (5 bases). V gave up 4 bases and J gave up 2 bases, with 11 bases separating them. Germline-derived CDR1 and CDR2 are SGHRS and YFSETQ. The CDR3 runs 14 residues. The CDR3: CASSRTGYTDTQYF. CDR3 DNA: TGCGCCAGCAGCCGGACTGGTTACACAGATACGCAGTATTTT.

The V gene is TRBV5-4, the J gene TRBJ1-2; 8 bases map to TRBD1. Trimming at V came to 0 bases and at J to 8 bases, leaving 6 bases not matched to a gene. The CDR3 has 14 amino acids. Germline V gives CDR1 SGHNT, CDR2 YYREEE (reference sequence). The CDR3 DNA follows: TGTGCCAGCAGCTTGGACCAGGGGGCGTGGGGCTACACCTTC. Translating it yields CASSLDQGAWGYTF.

CDR3: CASSARDTYYGYTF. As DNA, the CDR3 is TGTGCCAGCAGCGCTCGGGACACCTACTATGGCTACACCTTC. This chain uses TRBV9 with TRBJ1-2; the D gene is possibly TRBD1 (6 bases). Per the germline V gene, CDR1 is SGDLS and CDR2 is YYNGEE. The CDR3 runs 14 residues. V was trimmed by 3 bases and J by 3 bases, leaving 12 bases between them. The whole variable domain, remainder taken from reference TRBV9 and TRBJ1-2, is DSGVTQTPKHLITATGQRVTLRCSPRSGDLSVYWYQQSLDQGLQFLIQYYNGEERAKGNILERFSAQQFPDLHSELNLSSLELGDSALYFCASSARDTYYGYTFGSGTRLTVV.

This clone was picked up a small number of times. One junction end disagrees with the germline gene, perhaps due to a read error. The chain joins TRBV19 to TRBJ1-1; 8 bases match TRBD1. CDR1 is LNHDA, CDR2 SQIVND, per germline (reference sequence). The CDR3 totals 13 residues. CDR3 sequence (DNA): TGTGCCAGTAGTCCCCGGCAGGACAGGGCAATCGGGTTT. Protein sequence: CASSPRQDRAIGF. The complete variable domain, with remaining parts taken from reference TRBV19 and TRBJ1-1, reads DGGITQSPKYLFRKEGQNVTLSCEQNLNHDAMYWYRQDPGQGLRLIYYSQIVNDFQKGDIAEGYSVSREKKESFPLTVTSAQKNPTAFYLCASSPRQDRAIGFGQGTRLTVV.

The chain has TRBV7-8 and TRBJ2-7; a weak D match, TRBD1 (5 bases). Germline-derived CDR1 and CDR2 are SGHVS and FQNEAQ. V dropped 1 base and J dropped 2 bases, with 12 bases sitting between them. The CDR3 is made up of 15 amino acids. CDR3 sequence reads: CASSLDSGNPYEQYF. In DNA, the CDR3 is TGTGCCAGCAGCTTAGATTCAGGGAACCCCTACGAGCAGTACTTC.

The chain recombines TRBV3-1 (or the pseudogene TRBV3-2) with TRBJ2-7, with D perhaps matching TRBD1 (6 bases). The length of the CDR3 is 15 residues. V lost 4 bases and J 1 base, leaving 14 bases between the germline ends. Germline V lookup: CDR1 LGHDT, CDR2 YNNKEL (reference sequence). CDR3 sequence (DNA): TGTGCCAGCAGCCGTGTACTGGACAGTTCCTACGAGCAGTACTTC. Protein product: CASSRVLDSSYEQYF.

The genes are TRBV18 and TRBJ2-2, with TRBD1 identical over 7 bases. The V gene's germline CDR1 is KGHSH and CDR2 LQKENI. J was trimmed by 0 bases and V by 6 bases; bases with no gene match: 10. CDR3 length equals 17 residues. The chain's CDR3 is CASSGASGTANTGELFF. CDR3 bases: TGTGCCAGCTCGGGTGCTTCCGGGACAGCGAACACCGGGGAGCTGTTTTTT.

J is TRBJ1-1 and V is TRBV14; TRBD1 is a possible D gene (5 bases). This CDR3 region has 14 residues. Germline assignment: CDR1 SGHDN and CDR2 FVKESK. Trimming pared 0 bases from V and 7 bases from J, leaving 12 bases between. The CDR3 here is CASSQDREDNEAFF. The CDR3 nucleotides are TGTGCCAGCAGCCAAGACAGGGAAGATAATGAAGCTTTCTTT.

The chain couples TRBV28 to TRBJ1-1, with D possibly being TRBD1 (5 bases). Germline V lookup: CDR1 MDHEN, CDR2 SYDVKM. This CDR3 is built from 13 residues. The V end lost 6 bases, the J end lost 2 bases, and 10 bases lay between the germline ends. DNA for the CDR3: TGTGCCAGCAGGACGCAGGGAAACACTGAAGCTTTCTTT. It yields the protein CASRTQGNTEAFF.

This chain links TRBV27 with TRBJ2-3, with 10 bases fitting TRBD2. The V and J ends lost 2 bases and 3 bases, in that order; junction bases with no gene match: 2. This CDR3 is 15 amino acids long. Germline CDR1 and CDR2: MNHEY and SMNVEV (reference sequence). CDR3 protein: CASSLKAGGTDTQYF. The CDR3 coding sequence is TGTGCCAGCAGTTTAAAAGCGGGAGGGACAGATACGCAGTATTTT.

The chain has TRBV19 and TRBJ2-7; weak D call: TRBD2 (6 bases). The CDR3 runs to 13 residues. V lost 4 bases and J 5 bases, leaving 12 bases between the germline ends. The germline V gene has CDR1 LNHDA and CDR2 SQIVND (reference sequence). The DNA of the CDR3 is TGTGCCAGTAGTACCCGGCGGAGGGACGAGCAGTACTTC. Translated: CASSTRRRDEQYF.

A few counts support this clone. The gene calls are TRBV28 and TRBJ1-5, with D possibly matching TRBD1 (6 bases). The CDR3 covers 16 residues. V dropped 6 bases and J dropped 0 bases, with 15 bases sitting between them. Germline V gene data show CDR1 as MDHEN and CDR2 as SYDVKM. CDR3 DNA sequence: TGTGCCAGCAGCCTCGAGACAGGATATAGCAATCAGCCCCAGCATTTT. This encodes CASSLETGYSNQPQHF.

V usage is TRBV5-6 and J usage is TRBJ1-4; TRBD1 might be the D (5 bases). V was pared by 0 bases and J by 7 bases, with 7 bases between. This CDR3 comprises 13 residues. Germline loops: CDR1 SGHDT, CDR2 YYEEEE. The DNA of the CDR3 is TGTGCCAGCAGCTTGGGACAGAGTGAAAAACTGTTTTTT. Protein product: CASSLGQSEKLFF.

This sequence joins TRBV7-2 and TRBJ1-6; possibly TRBD1 for D (5 bases). CDR3 length equals 16 residues. The germline V gene has CDR1 SGHTA and CDR2 FQGNSA. V lost 5 bases to trimming and J lost 5 bases, with 16 bases between them. The CDR3 loop is CASSTRGGVNNSPLHF. CDR3 nucleotides: TGTGCCAGCAGCACCCGGGGGGGAGTAAATAATTCACCCCTCCACTTT. The complete variable domain, with remaining parts taken from reference TRBV7-2 and TRBJ1-6, reads GAGVSQSPSNKVTEKGKDVELRCDPISGHTALYWYRQSLGQGLEFLIYFQGNSAPDKSGLPSDRFSAERTGGSVSTLTIQRTQQEDSAVYLCASSTRGGVNNSPLHFGNGTRLTVT.

The chain recombines TRBV6-2 or TRBV6-3 with TRBJ2-7; 7 positions match TRBD1. Germline lookup yields CDR1 MNHEY and CDR2 SVGEGT. The CDR3 covers 16 residues. With 6 bases clipped from V and 5 bases from J, the junction kept 16 bases outside the gene matches. CDR3 region: CASSPEATGRVHEQYF. Written as DNA, the CDR3 is TGTGCCAGCAGCCCTGAGGCGACAGGGCGGGTCCACGAGCAGTACTTC.

The chain has TRBV28 and TRBJ2-2; 9 bases align to TRBD1. With 7 bases clipped from V and 5 bases from J, the junction kept 11 bases outside the gene matches. Looked up from germline, CDR1 is MDHEN and CDR2 is SYDVKM. The CDR3 covers 16 residues. CDR3: CASTFTGGSWTGELFF. In nucleotides, the CDR3 is TGTGCCAGCACTTTTACAGGGGGCAGTTGGACCGGGGAGCTGTTTTTT.

This clone has a count of ten or more. The chain employs TRBV30 and TRBJ1-6; 10 bases are shared with TRBD1. CDR3 length: 12 residues. V lost 5 bases and J lost 9; bases outside the gene matches: 1. Germline assignment: CDR1 GTSNPN and CDR2 SVGIG (reference sequence). CDR3 sequence reads: CAWGTGVSPLHF. The CDR3 nucleotides read TGTGCCTGGGGGACAGGGGTTTCACCCCTCCACTTT.

The genes are TRBV7-2 and TRBJ1-2; maybe TRBD1 (6 bases). Germline V gene sequence: CDR1 SGHTA, CDR2 FQGNSA. Trimming took off 7 bases at V and 5 bases at J, with 20 bases between the two ends. The CDR3 runs to 15 residues. The CDR3 protein is CASIPTPGHRYGYTF. CDR3 DNA sequence: TGTGCCAGCATCCCAACTCCGGGACACCGATATGGCTACACCTTC.

The rearrangement joins TRBV5-1 to TRBJ2-7, with a possible D match to TRBD2 (6 bases). The CDR3 is 13 amino acids. The V end lost 5 bases, the J end lost 2 bases, and 11 bases lay between the germline ends. Germline assignment: CDR1 SGHRS and CDR2 YFSETQ. The CDR3 is CASRSGLTYEQYF. CDR3 DNA sequence: TGCGCCAGCAGGTCGGGACTTACCTACGAGCAGTACTTC.

Points on this clone: The identical CDR3 is also encoded by other nucleotide sequences in the sample. The V gene is TRBV29-1, the J gene TRBJ2-3; possibly TRBD2 for D (6 bases). Germline lookup yields CDR1 SQVTM and CDR2 ANQGSEA. The CDR3 runs to 12 residues. Trimming shortened V by 4 bases and J by 3 bases, and 8 bases separated the two germline ends. The CDR3 sequence is CSVVGGTDTQYF. The CDR3 DNA sequence: TGCAGCGTTGTCGGGGGAACAGATACGCAGTATTTT.